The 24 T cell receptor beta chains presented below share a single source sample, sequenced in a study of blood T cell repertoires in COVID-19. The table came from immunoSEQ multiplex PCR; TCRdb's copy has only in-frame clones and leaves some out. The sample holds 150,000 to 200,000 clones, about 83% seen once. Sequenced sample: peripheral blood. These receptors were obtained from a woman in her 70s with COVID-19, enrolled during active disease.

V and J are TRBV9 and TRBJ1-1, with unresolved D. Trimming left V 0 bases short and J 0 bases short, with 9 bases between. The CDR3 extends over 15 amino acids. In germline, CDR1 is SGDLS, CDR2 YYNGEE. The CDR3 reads CASSVDPTMNTEAFF. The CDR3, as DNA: TGTGCCAGCAGCGTAGACCCCACTATGAACACTGAAGCTTTCTTT.

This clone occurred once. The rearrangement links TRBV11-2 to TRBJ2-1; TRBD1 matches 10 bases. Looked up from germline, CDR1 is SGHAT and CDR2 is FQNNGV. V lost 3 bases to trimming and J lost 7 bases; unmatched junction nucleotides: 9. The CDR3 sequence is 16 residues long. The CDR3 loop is CASSFQPGQGQNEQFF. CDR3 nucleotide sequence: TGTGCCAGCAGCTTTCAACCGGGACAGGGGCAGAATGAGCAGTTCTTC.

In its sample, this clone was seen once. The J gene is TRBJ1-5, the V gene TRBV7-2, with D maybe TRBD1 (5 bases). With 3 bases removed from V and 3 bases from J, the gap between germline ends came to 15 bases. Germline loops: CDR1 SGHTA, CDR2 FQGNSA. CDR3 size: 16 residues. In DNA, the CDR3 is TGTGCCAGCAGCTTTCGTACAGGTCTAACCAATCAGCCCCAGCATTTT. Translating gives CASSFRTGLTNQPQHF.

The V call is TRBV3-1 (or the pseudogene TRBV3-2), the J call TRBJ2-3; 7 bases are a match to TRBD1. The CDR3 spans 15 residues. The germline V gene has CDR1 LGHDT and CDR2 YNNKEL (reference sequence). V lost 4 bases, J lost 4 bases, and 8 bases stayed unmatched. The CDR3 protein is CASSLRTGAPDTQYF. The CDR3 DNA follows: TGTGCCAGCAGCCTGAGGACAGGAGCCCCAGATACGCAGTATTTT.

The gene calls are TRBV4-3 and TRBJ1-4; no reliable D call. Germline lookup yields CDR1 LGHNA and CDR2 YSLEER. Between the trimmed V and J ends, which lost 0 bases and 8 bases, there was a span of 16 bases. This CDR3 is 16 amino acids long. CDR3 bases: TGCGCCAGCAGCCAAGATCTGGGCGCCGGCGCGGAAAAACTGTTTTTT. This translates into CASSQDLGAGAEKLFF.

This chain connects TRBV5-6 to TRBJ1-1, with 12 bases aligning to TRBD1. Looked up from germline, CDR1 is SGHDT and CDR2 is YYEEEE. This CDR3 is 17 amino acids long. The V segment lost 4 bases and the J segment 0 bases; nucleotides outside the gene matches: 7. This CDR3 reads CASSDAGQGALNTEAFF. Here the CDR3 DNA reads TGTGCCAGCAGCGATGCGGGACAGGGGGCCTTGAACACTGAAGCTTTCTTT.

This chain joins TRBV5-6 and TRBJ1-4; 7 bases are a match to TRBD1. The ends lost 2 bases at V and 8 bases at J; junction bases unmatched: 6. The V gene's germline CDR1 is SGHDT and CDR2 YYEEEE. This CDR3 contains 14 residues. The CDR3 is CASSFNQGGEKLFF. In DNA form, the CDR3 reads TGTGCCAGCAGCTTTAACCAGGGGGGCGAAAAACTGTTTTTT.

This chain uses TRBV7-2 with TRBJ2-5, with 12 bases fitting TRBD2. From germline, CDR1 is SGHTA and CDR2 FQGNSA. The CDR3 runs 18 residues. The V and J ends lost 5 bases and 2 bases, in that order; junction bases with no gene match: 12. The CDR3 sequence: CASSPRTSGTPNQETQYF. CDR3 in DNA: TGTGCCAGCAGCCCGCGGACTAGCGGGACACCCAATCAAGAGACCCAGTACTTC.

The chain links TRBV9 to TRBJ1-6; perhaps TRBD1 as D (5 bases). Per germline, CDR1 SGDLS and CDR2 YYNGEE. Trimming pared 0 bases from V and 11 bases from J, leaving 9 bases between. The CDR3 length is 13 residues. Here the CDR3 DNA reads TGTGCCAGCAGCGTAGAGGGGTTAGCACCCCTCCACTTT. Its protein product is CASSVEGLAPLHF. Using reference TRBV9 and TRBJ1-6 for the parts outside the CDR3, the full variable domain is DSGVTQTPKHLITATGQRVTLRCSPRSGDLSVYWYQQSLDQGLQFLIQYYNGEERAKGNILERFSAQQFPDLHSELNLSSLELGDSALYFCASSVEGLAPLHFGNGTRLTVT.

CDR3 protein: CASSGLGDTQYF. The CDR3 DNA follows: TGTGCCAGTAGTGGACTAGGAGATACGCAGTATTTT. The J gene is TRBJ2-3, the V gene TRBV19, with 7 nucleotides matching TRBD2. Germline CDR1 LNHDA, CDR2 SQIVND (reference sequence). The length of the CDR3 is 12 residues. J lost 5 bases, V lost 5 bases, and 1 base had no gene match.

CDR3 bases: TGTGCCAGCAGTTCCCAACCGGGACTAGTAGGGAATGAGCAGTTCTTC. Its protein is CASSSQPGLVGNEQFF. V and J are TRBV6-5 and TRBJ2-1; 8 bases align to TRBD2. Germline CDR1 MNHEY, CDR2 SVGAGI. V lost 4 bases and J lost 7; bases outside the gene matches: 12. The CDR3 spans 16 residues.

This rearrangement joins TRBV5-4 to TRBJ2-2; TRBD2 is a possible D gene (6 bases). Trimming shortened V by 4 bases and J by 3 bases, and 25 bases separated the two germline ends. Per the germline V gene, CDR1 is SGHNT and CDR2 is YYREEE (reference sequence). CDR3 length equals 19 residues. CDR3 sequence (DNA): TGTGCCAGCAGCCCCCGCTTTAGCGGCAGCTTATCAGACACCGGGGAGCTGTTTTTT. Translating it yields CASSPRFSGSLSDTGELFF.

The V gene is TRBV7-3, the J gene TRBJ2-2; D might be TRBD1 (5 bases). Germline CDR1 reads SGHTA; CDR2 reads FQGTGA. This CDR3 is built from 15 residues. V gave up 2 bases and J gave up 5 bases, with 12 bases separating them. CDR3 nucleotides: TGTGCCAGCAGCTTAGTCAGGGTAAAAACCGGGGAGCTGTTTTTT. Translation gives CASSLVRVKTGELFF.

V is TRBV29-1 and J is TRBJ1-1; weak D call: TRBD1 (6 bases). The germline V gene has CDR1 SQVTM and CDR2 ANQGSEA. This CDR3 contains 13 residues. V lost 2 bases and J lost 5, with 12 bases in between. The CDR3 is CSVERGTRTEAFF. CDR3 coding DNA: TGCAGCGTTGAAAGGGGGACCAGAACTGAAGCTTTCTTT. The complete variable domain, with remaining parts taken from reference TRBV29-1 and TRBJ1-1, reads SAVISQKPSRDICQRGTSLTIQCQVDSQVTMMFWYRQQPGQSLTLIATANQGSEATYESGFVIDKFPISRPNLTFSTLTVSNMSPEDSSIYLCSVERGTRTEAFFGQGTRLTVV.

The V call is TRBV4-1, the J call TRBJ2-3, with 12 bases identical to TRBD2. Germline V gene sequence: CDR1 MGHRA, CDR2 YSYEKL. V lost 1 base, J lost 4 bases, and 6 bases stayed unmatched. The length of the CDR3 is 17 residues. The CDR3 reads CASSQVGLAGGPDTQYF. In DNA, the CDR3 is TGCGCCAGCAGCCAAGTTGGCCTAGCGGGAGGGCCAGATACGCAGTATTTT.

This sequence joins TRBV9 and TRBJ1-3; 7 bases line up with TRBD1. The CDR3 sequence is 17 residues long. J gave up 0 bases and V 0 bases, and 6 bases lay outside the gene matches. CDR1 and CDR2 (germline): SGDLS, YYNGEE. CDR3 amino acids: CASSVGGQVGSGNTIYF. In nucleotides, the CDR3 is TGTGCCAGCAGCGTAGGAGGACAGGTGGGCTCTGGAAACACCATATATTTT.

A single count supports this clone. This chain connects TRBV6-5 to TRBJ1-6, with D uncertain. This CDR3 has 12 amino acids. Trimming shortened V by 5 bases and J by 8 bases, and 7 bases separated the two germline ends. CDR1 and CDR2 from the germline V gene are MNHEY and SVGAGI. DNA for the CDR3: TGTGCCAGCAGTCCCGGGGATTCACCCCTCCACTTT. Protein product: CASSPGDSPLHF.

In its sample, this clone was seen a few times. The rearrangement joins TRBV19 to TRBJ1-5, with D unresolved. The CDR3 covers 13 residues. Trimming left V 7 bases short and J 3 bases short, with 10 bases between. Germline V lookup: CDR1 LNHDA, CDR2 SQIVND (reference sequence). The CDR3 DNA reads TGTGCCAGTAACAACAATTTCAATCAGCCCCAGCATTTT. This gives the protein CASNNNFNQPQHF.

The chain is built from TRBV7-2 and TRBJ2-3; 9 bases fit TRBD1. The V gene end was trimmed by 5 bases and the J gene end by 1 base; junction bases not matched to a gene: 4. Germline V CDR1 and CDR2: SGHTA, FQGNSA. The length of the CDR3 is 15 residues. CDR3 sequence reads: CASSPRTGGTDTQYF. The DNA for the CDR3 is TGTGCCAGCAGCCCCAGGACAGGGGGCACAGATACGCAGTATTTT.

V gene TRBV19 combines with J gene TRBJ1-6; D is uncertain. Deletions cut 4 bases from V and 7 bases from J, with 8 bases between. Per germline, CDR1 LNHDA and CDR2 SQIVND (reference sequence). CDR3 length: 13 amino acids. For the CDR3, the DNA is TGTGCCAGTAGTAGTGGCGGAAATTCACCCCTCCACTTT. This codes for CASSSGGNSPLHF.

CDR3 region: CASRATGVNTEAFF. CDR3 sequence (DNA): TGTGCCAGTAGGGCCACAGGGGTGAACACTGAAGCTTTCTTT. The gene calls are TRBV19 and TRBJ1-1, with 7 positions matching TRBD1. Germline loops: CDR1 LNHDA, CDR2 SQIVND (reference sequence). V was pared by 6 bases and J by 0 bases, with 4 bases of the junction left unmatched. The CDR3 runs 14 residues.

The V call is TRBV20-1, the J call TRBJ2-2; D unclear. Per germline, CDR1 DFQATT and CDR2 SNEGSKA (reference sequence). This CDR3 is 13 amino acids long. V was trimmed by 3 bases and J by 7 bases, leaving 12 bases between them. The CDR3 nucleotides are TGCAGTGCTAGTACGACTGGCGACGGGGAGCTGTTTTTT. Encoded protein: CSASTTGDGELFF.

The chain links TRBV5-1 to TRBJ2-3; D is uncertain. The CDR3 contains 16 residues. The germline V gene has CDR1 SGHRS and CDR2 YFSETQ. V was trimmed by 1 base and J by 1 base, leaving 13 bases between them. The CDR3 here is CASSLFGGTGTDTQYF. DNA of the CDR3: TGCGCCAGCAGCTTGTTTGGCGGTACGGGCACAGATACGCAGTATTTT.

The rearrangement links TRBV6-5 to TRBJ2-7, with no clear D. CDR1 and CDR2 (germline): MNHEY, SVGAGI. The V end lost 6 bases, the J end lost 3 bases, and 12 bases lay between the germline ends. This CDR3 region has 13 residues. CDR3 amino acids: CASSVYPFYEQYF. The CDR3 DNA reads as TGTGCCAGCAGCGTCTACCCCTTCTACGAGCAGTACTTC.